The next 32 T cell receptor beta chains were all read from a single sample in a study of shared clonotypes between healthy human individuals. The method was immunoSEQ multiplex PCR; TCRdb's version includes in-frame clones alone and lacks a portion of them. Among 2,500,000 or so clones listed, 80% to 95% were seen once. Sequenced material: naive CD4+ T cells from PBMCs. Subset described: CD45RA+ positively selected. All receptors derive from a man younger than 35 in good health. Some clones in this sample may be carry-over from other donors' samples.

The gene calls are TRBV29-1 and TRBJ1-1; D is ambiguous. This CDR3 is built from 12 residues. CDR1 and CDR2 (germline): SQVTM, ANQGSEA. Trimming took off 4 bases at V and 1 base at J, with 7 bases between the two ends. CDR3 loop: CSVARKNTEAFF. The CDR3 nucleotides are TGCAGCGTTGCTCGCAAGAACACTGAAGCTTTCTTT.

The chain links TRBV7-2 to TRBJ1-1, with D unresolved. There are 14 residues in the CDR3. Germline CDR1 and CDR2: SGHTA and FQGNSA. Trimming cost V 0 bases and J 3 bases, with 8 bases left between them. This CDR3 reads CASSLATDYTEAFF. DNA for the CDR3: TGTGCCAGCAGCTTAGCTACAGACTACACTGAAGCTTTCTTT.

The CDR3 here is CASSRKGITVAANVLTF. The CDR3 region has the DNA TGTGCCAGCAGTCGGAAGGGCATCACCGTTGCGGCCAACGTCCTGACTTTC. V and J are TRBV27 and TRBJ2-6, with no clear D. V lost 5 bases and J 6 bases, leaving 20 bases between the germline ends. Germline-derived CDR1 and CDR2 are MNHEY and SMNVEV (reference sequence). The CDR3 length is 17 residues.

The V and J genes are TRBV7-9 and TRBJ2-3; no clear D. This CDR3 region has 17 residues. The germline V gene has CDR1 SEHNR and CDR2 FQNEAQ (reference sequence). The germline V and J ends were trimmed by 5 bases and 2 bases, with 20 bases remaining between them. The CDR3: CASSRSRVEEITDTQYF. The CDR3, as DNA: TGTGCCAGCAGCCGGTCCCGGGTAGAGGAGATCACAGATACGCAGTATTTT.

The CDR3: CASSRGQGAREAFF. Written as DNA, the CDR3 is TGTGCCAGCAGCCGTGGACAGGGGGCTCGTGAAGCTTTCTTT. The V call is TRBV7-3, the J call TRBJ1-1; 11 bases match TRBD1. The CDR3 contains 14 residues. The V gene end was trimmed by 5 bases and the J gene end by 7 bases; junction bases not matched to a gene: 6. Looked up from germline, CDR1 is SGHTA and CDR2 is FQGTGA.

J is TRBJ2-3 and V is TRBV7-2, with D possibly being TRBD2 (5 bases). The V gene lost 8 bases and the J gene lost 2 bases, with 8 bases spanning the gap. This CDR3 has 12 residues. Germline V gene lookup returns CDR1 SGHTA and CDR2 FQGNSA. The DNA of the CDR3 is TGTGCCAGCGGACTTTACACAGATACGCAGTATTTT. Amino acids: CASGLYTDTQYF.

With respect to this clone: Other DNA sequences of this sample code for an identical CDR3. The J gene is TRBJ2-7, the V gene TRBV28; maybe TRBD2 (5 bases). V was trimmed by 5 bases and J by 7 bases, leaving 9 bases between them. This CDR3 has 11 amino acids. The germline V gene has CDR1 MDHEN and CDR2 SYDVKM. CDR3 bases: TGTGCCAGCAGTGTACGGGGTGAGCAGTACTTC. Its protein product is CASSVRGEQYF.

The rearrangement links TRBV19 to TRBJ1-5; a weak D match, TRBD1 (6 bases). The CDR3 consists of 14 residues. Germline V gives CDR1 LNHDA, CDR2 SQIVND (reference sequence). This chain's CDR3 is CAIAPGDPYQPQHF. The DNA of the CDR3 is TGTGCTATAGCGCCAGGGGATCCCTATCAGCCCCAGCATTTT.

The chain has TRBV29-1 and TRBJ1-3; no firm D call. This CDR3 spans 12 amino acids. V lost 6 bases and J 3 bases, leaving 9 bases between the germline ends. Germline CDR1 is SQVTM and CDR2 is ANQGSEA. CDR3 coding DNA: TGCAGCGTCGCGGGTCTTGGAAACACCATATATTTT. This gives the protein CSVAGLGNTIYF.

A note on this clone: This specimen includes other DNA sequences encoding the same CDR3. This chain links TRBV28 with TRBJ2-2; D remains unclear. V dropped 3 bases and J dropped 8 bases, with 4 bases sitting between them. This CDR3 spans 11 amino acids. Germline V gene lookup returns CDR1 MDHEN and CDR2 SYDVKM. The CDR3 spells CASSFLGELFF. DNA for the CDR3: TGTGCCAGCAGTTTTCTTGGGGAGCTGTTTTTT.

The rearrangement links TRBV5-1 to TRBJ2-1, with D perhaps matching TRBD1 or TRBD2 (5 bases each). In germline, CDR1 is SGHRS, CDR2 YFSETQ. V lost 3 bases, J lost 7 bases, and 17 bases lay in between. The CDR3 loop spans 15 amino acids. The CDR3: CASSSTVMGPNEQFF. The DNA for the CDR3 is TGCGCCAGCAGCTCGACAGTTATGGGACCGAATGAGCAGTTCTTC.

The chain recombines TRBV7-8 with TRBJ2-7; no definite D call. Between the trimmed V and J ends, which lost 0 bases and 0 bases, there was a span of 9 bases. The germline V gene has CDR1 SGHVS and CDR2 FQNEAQ. The CDR3 extends over 15 amino acids. The CDR3 DNA is TGTGCCAGCAGCTTAGCATGGCAGAGCTCCTACGAGCAGTACTTC. It translates to CASSLAWQSSYEQYF.

The chain employs TRBV7-3 and TRBJ2-7, with TRBD2 identical over 7 bases. Trimming cost V 5 bases and J 3 bases; bases outside gene matches: 4. Germline V gives CDR1 SGHTA, CDR2 FQGTGA. This CDR3 contains 13 residues. Here the CDR3 reads CASSPGLFYEQYF. As DNA, the CDR3 is TGTGCCAGCAGCCCGGGACTATTCTACGAGCAGTACTTC.

A remark on this clone: One junction end disagrees with the germline gene, perhaps due to a read error. The CDR3 DNA reads TGTGCCAGCAGCCAAGAGGGGCGGGGGGGCGCGTATTTT. Protein sequence: CASSQEGRGGAYF. The V call is TRBV4-2, the J call TRBJ1-4, with a weak D call TRBD1 (6 bases). The CDR3 consists of 13 residues. CDR1 and CDR2 (germline): LGHNA, YNFKEQ.

With regard to this clone: At the DNA level, this CDR3 is encoded by other sequences in the same sample as well. The chain is built from TRBV7-3 and TRBJ2-1; the match to TRBD2 covers 10 bases. The germline V gene encodes CDR1 SGHTA and CDR2 FQGTGA. The junction had 3 bases not matched to a gene; V was cut back by 3 bases and J by 4 bases. The CDR3 runs to 15 residues. The CDR3 DNA sequence: TGTGCCAGCAGCTTTGGACTAGCGGTATACAATGAGCAGTTCTTC. This sequence encodes CASSFGLAVYNEQFF.

Points on this clone: The same CDR3 arises from other DNA sequences in this sample as well. The chain links TRBV9 to TRBJ2-5; no clear D gene. Germline values: CDR1 SGDLS, CDR2 YYNGEE. Between the trimmed V and J ends, which lost 3 bases and 0 bases, there was a span of 9 bases. CDR3 size: 14 residues. The CDR3: CASSGTPYQETQYF. In nucleotides, the CDR3 is TGTGCCAGCAGCGGCACACCGTACCAAGAGACCCAGTACTTC.

The chain uses TRBV7-9 and TRBJ1-4; D possibly corresponds to TRBD1 (5 bases). The CDR3 runs 15 residues. Germline CDR1 is SEHNR and CDR2 is FQNEAQ (reference sequence). Between the trimmed V and J ends, which lost 5 bases and 6 bases, there was a span of 16 bases. The CDR3 spells CASSPLQVGDEKLFF. DNA of the CDR3: TGTGCCAGCAGCCCCCTGCAGGTGGGGGATGAAAAACTGTTTTTT.

The chain links TRBV7-2 to TRBJ2-5; D uncertain. The germline V gene encodes CDR1 SGHTA and CDR2 FQGNSA. The CDR3 covers 13 residues. Trimming cost V 6 bases and J 4 bases, with 12 bases left between them. The CDR3 nucleotides read TGTGCCAGCAGGTTGGCGGAAGGAGAGACCCAGTACTTC. It specifies CASRLAEGETQYF.

Worth noting for this clone: Other DNA sequences within the sample encode an identical CDR3. V and J are TRBV30 and TRBJ2-2; D remains ambiguous. Germline CDR1 and CDR2: GTSNPN and SVGIG (reference sequence). Trimming pared 5 bases from V and 0 bases from J, leaving 4 bases between. This CDR3 comprises 12 residues. CDR3 bases: TGTGCCTGGTCCCCGAACACCGGGGAGCTGTTTTTT. This sequence encodes CAWSPNTGELFF.

The rearrangement uses TRBV2 and TRBJ2-1; D gene unclear. Trimming left V 5 bases short and J 5 bases short, with 16 bases between. This CDR3 has 15 amino acids. Germline CDR1 and CDR2: SNHLY and FYNNEI. The CDR3 protein is CASSSSRAEHNEQFF. The CDR3 DNA reads as TGTGCCAGCAGTTCCTCTAGGGCTGAGCACAATGAGCAGTTCTTC. The whole variable domain, filled in from reference TRBV2 and TRBJ2-1, reads EPEVTQTPSHQVTQMGQEVILRCVPISNHLYFYWYRQILGQKVEFLVSFYNNEISEKSEIFDDQFSVERPDGSNFTLKIRSTKLEDSAMYFCASSSSRAEHNEQFFGPGTRLTVL.

The chain recombines TRBV2 with TRBJ1-5, with D unresolved. The V and J ends lost 4 bases and 3 bases respectively, with 10 bases between them. The CDR3 covers 14 residues. Germline V gene lookup returns CDR1 SNHLY and CDR2 FYNNEI. The CDR3 here is CASSVTGFNQPQHF. The CDR3 DNA sequence: TGTGCCAGCAGTGTAACCGGTTTCAATCAGCCCCAGCATTTT.

CDR3 residues: CASSPPSRNTIYF. The CDR3 DNA reads as TGTGCCAGCAGCCCTCCGAGTCGAAACACCATATATTTT. This chain joins TRBV6-5 and TRBJ1-3; unclear D gene. The V gene's germline CDR1 is MNHEY and CDR2 SVGAGI. V dropped 6 bases and J dropped 5 bases, with 11 bases sitting between them. CDR3 length equals 13 residues.

This rearrangement joins TRBV27 to TRBJ1-2; TRBD1 matches at 8 bases. V was clipped by 7 bases and J by 3 bases; unmatched bases: 19. This CDR3 region has 18 residues. The germline V gene has CDR1 MNHEY and CDR2 SMNVEV (reference sequence). In DNA, the CDR3 is TGTGCCAGCACTGCCCGAAGGACAGGGACCTTCTTGGACTATGGCTACACCTTC. It translates to CASTARRTGTFLDYGYTF.

About this clone: The same CDR3 is also encoded by other DNA sequences in this sample. V gene TRBV28 combines with J gene TRBJ1-5, with 7 bases aligning to TRBD1. V gave up 2 bases and J gave up 2 bases; unmatched junction bases: 3. The germline V gene has CDR1 MDHEN and CDR2 SYDVKM. The CDR3 extends over 15 amino acids. CDR3 DNA sequence: TGTGCCAGCAGTTTAGCAGGGGGGGGCAATCAGCCCCAGCATTTT. Amino acid sequence: CASSLAGGGNQPQHF.

In this sample, this clone turned up once. V and J are TRBV7-2 and TRBJ2-3; perhaps TRBD2 as D (5 bases). With 6 bases removed from V and 1 base from J, the gap between germline ends came to 11 bases. CDR3 length equals 14 residues. The germline V gene encodes CDR1 SGHTA and CDR2 FQGNSA. The CDR3: CASRLNSGTDTQYF. In DNA, the CDR3 is TGTGCCAGCAGATTAAATAGCGGCACAGATACGCAGTATTTT.

The gene calls are TRBV28 and TRBJ2-7; tentatively, D is TRBD2 (6 bases). V lost 5 bases and J 9 bases, leaving 23 bases between the germline ends. The CDR3 has 15 residues. Germline loops: CDR1 MDHEN, CDR2 SYDVKM. CDR3 coding DNA: TGTGCCAGCAGTCTATCATCACTAGGGACTTTGGGGCAGTACTTC. It encodes CASSLSSLGTLGQYF.

J is TRBJ2-1 and V is TRBV7-9; TRBD2 matches at 10 bases. The CDR3 loop spans 14 amino acids. Germline values: CDR1 SEHNR, CDR2 FQNEAQ (reference sequence). Germline trimming cut 3 bases from V and 9 bases from J; bases unmatched to any gene: 5. CDR3 loop: CASSFSSGSFEQFF. The CDR3 coding sequence is TGTGCCAGCAGCTTCTCTAGCGGGAGCTTTGAGCAGTTCTTC.

The J gene is TRBJ2-6, the V gene TRBV19; the D gene could be TRBD1 or TRBD2 (5 bases each). The CDR3 totals 18 residues. Germline CDR1 LNHDA, CDR2 SQIVND (reference sequence). V lost 2 bases and J 2 bases, leaving 16 bases between the germline ends. The CDR3 loop reads CASSIHPGRGAGANVLTF. CDR3 in DNA: TGTGCCAGTAGTATACACCCCGGACGGGGCGCTGGGGCCAACGTCCTGACTTTC.

V is TRBV29-1 and J is TRBJ2-3; the match to TRBD2 covers 7 bases. Germline values: CDR1 SQVTM, CDR2 ANQGSEA. The CDR3 has 15 amino acids. Trimming removed 7 bases from V and 6 bases from J; junction bases left unmatched: 16. The CDR3 DNA reads as TGCAGCGCCGGAAAACTAGCGTTTACAACCGATACGCAGTATTTT. Its protein is CSAGKLAFTTDTQYF.

This chain connects TRBV11-1 to TRBJ2-7, with D perhaps matching TRBD1 (6 bases). The CDR3 extends over 13 amino acids. V was shortened by 5 bases and J by 0 bases, with 8 bases between the two germline ends. Germline V gene sequence: CDR1 SGHAT, CDR2 FQDESV (reference sequence). The CDR3 protein is CASSRQASYEQYF. CDR3 sequence (DNA): TGTGCCAGCAGCCGACAGGCCTCCTACGAGCAGTACTTC. The full variable domain, in which reference TRBV11-1 and TRBJ2-7 provide the parts outside the CDR3, is EAEVAQSPRYKITEKSQAVAFWCDPISGHATLYWYRQILGQGPELLVQFQDESVVDDSQLPKDRFSAERLKGVDSTLKIQPAELGDSAMYLCASSRQASYEQYFGPGTRLTVT.

Regarding this clone: The sample holds other DNA sequences that translate to the same CDR3. The genes are TRBV27 and TRBJ2-5; TRBD1 matches 7 bases. CDR3 size: 13 residues. Germline V gene data show CDR1 as MNHEY and CDR2 as SMNVEV (reference sequence). Trimming removed 2 bases from V and 5 bases from J; junction bases left unmatched: 2. As DNA, the CDR3 is TGTGCCAGCAGTTTAGGCAGGGGGGAGACCCAGTACTTC. It encodes CASSLGRGETQYF.

The chain combines TRBV9 with TRBJ2-7; 9 bases are shared with TRBD1. The trim removed 3 bases at V and 1 base at J, leaving 5 bases unmatched. The CDR3 spans 15 residues. In germline, CDR1 is SGDLS, CDR2 YYNGEE. CDR3 protein: CASSEGTGKSYEQYF. CDR3 sequence (DNA): TGTGCCAGCAGCGAGGGGACAGGGAAATCCTACGAGCAGTACTTC.